This is a list of T cell receptor beta chains from one sample in a study of Graves' ophthalmopathy and Graves' hyperthyroidism. TCRdb fed the multiplex PCR reads into MiXCR, producing one record per CDR3 protein. The table records hundreds of thousands of distinct CDR3 sequences, 22% of them present only once. Specimen: peripheral blood. These receptors were obtained from a young woman with stable Graves' hyperthyroidism. Some clones in this sample may be carry-over from other donors' samples. CDR3s include the opening cysteine and the closing phenylalanine or tryptophan. Fields, in order: V gene, clone size, CDR3 length, D gene, J gene, CDR3 DNA, CDR3 protein. The D gene is left open where the match is weak. Some rows mark clone size as missing; the rest say once, few, many or name a class of expanded clone.

V: TRBV10-3; size: -; length: 16; D: -; J: TRBJ2-7; DNA: TGTGCCATCAGTGACTCCCGGGGAGGATCCCCCTACGAGCAGTACTTC; CDR3: CAISDSRGGSPYEQYF
V: TRBV29-1; size: -; length: 13; D: -; J: TRBJ2-5; DNA: TGCAGCGTTGCAAGGACGTTCGAAGAGACCCAGTACTTC; CDR3: CSVARTFEETQYF
V: TRBV20-1; size: few; length: 13; D: -; J: TRBJ1-5; DNA: TGCAGTGCTAGGGGTCAGGTGCATCAGCCCCAGCATTTT; CDR3: CSARGQVHQPQHF
V: TRBV4-2; size: few; length: 17; D: -; J: TRBJ1-3; DNA: TGTGCCAGCAGCCAAGAGACAGTCCCATTCTCTGGAAACACCATATATTTT; CDR3: CASSQETVPFSGNTIYF
V: TRBV18; size: many; length: 16; D: -; J: TRBJ2-5; DNA: TGTGCCAGCTCAACTCCAGAGCCGGGGTACCAAGAGACCCAGTACTTC; CDR3: CASSTPEPGYQETQYF
V: TRBV6-5; size: many; length: 16; D: -; J: TRBJ2-5; DNA: TGTGCCAGCAGCCCGAGCGTGGGGGGGGCCGGAGAGACCCAGTACTTC; CDR3: CASSPSVGGAGETQYF
V: TRBV12-3/TRBV12-4; size: many; length: 13; D: -; J: TRBJ2-5; DNA: TGTGCCAGCATCCCAAGCCCCGGGGAGACCCAGTACTTC; CDR3: CASIPSPGETQYF
V: TRBV30; size: few; length: 13; D: TRBD1; J: TRBJ2-2; DNA: TGTGCCTGGAGGGCCAGGGGGACCGGGGAGCTGTTTTTT; CDR3: CAWRARGTGELFF
V: TRBV19; size: many; length: 13; D: -; J: TRBJ1-1; DNA: TGTGCCAGTGCTAAGTCGAGGGACACTGAAGCTTTCTTT; CDR3: CASAKSRDTEAFF
V: TRBV11-2; size: many; length: 14; D: TRBD1; J: TRBJ2-7; DNA: TGTGCCAGCAGCATGCTTCAGGGGGCTAAGGAGCAGTACTTC; CDR3: CASSMLQGAKEQYF
V: TRBV28; size: -; length: 14; D: TRBD1; J: TRBJ2-7; DNA: TGTGCCAGCAGTAGGACAGGGGGCTTCTACGAGCAGTACTTC; CDR3: CASSRTGGFYEQYF
V: TRBV5-1; size: many; length: 18; D: TRBD2; J: TRBJ2-6; DNA: TGCGCCAGCAGCCAGGGACTAGCGGGAGAGGCTGGGGCCAACGTCCTGACTTTC; CDR3: CASSQGLAGEAGANVLTF
V: TRBV19; size: many; length: 13; D: TRBD1; J: TRBJ2-7; DNA: TGTGCCAGTGCAAGACAGGGATCCTACGAGCAGTACTTC; CDR3: CASARQGSYEQYF
V: TRBV12-3/TRBV12-4; size: -; length: 16; D: -; J: TRBJ2-7; DNA: TGTGCCAGCAGTCCCCAGTCGCAGGGGGGATATTACGAGCAGTACTTC; CDR3: CASSPQSQGGYYEQYF
V: TRBV5-5; size: many; length: 17; D: -; J: TRBJ1-6; DNA: TGTGCCAGCAGCCATTACAGGGTCCCCTCCTATAATTCACCCCTCCACTTT; CDR3: CASSHYRVPSYNSPLHF
V: TRBV24-1; size: -; length: 17; D: -; J: TRBJ2-5; DNA: TGTGCCACCAGTGATTTGAGTGGAGGACAGCAGCAAGAGACCCAGTACTTC; CDR3: CATSDLSGGQQQETQYF
V: TRBV28; size: many; length: 15; D: TRBD2; J: TRBJ2-7; DNA: TGTGCCAGCATCACTAGCGGGACGGGGGCCTACGAGCAGTACTTC; CDR3: CASITSGTGAYEQYF
V: TRBV12-3/TRBV12-4; size: many; length: 14; D: -; J: TRBJ2-5; DNA: TGTGCCAGTAGTCGCCCACCGGGACGAGAGACCCAGTACTTC; CDR3: CASSRPPGRETQYF